The entry below gives a single T cell receptor beta chain sequence along with its context. This CDR3 is also generated by other DNA sequences in the sample. The record originates from a study of blood T cell repertoires in COVID-19. Across the study: T cells, B-cell-depleted T cells, or PBMCs provided the cDNA or gDNA that served as material.

Original methodology: How many nucleated cells were present was estimated from reference gene primer amplification. The data were produced by immunoSEQ multiplex PCR, yet TCRdb's version contains in-frame clones alone and is incomplete. V, J and clone size reflect that table, while D and trimming were determined from the DNA. This sample yields roughly 410,000 clones, of which around 92% are seen a single time; around 1.2% belongs to the top ten. The receptor was derived from a man aged 35-49 years with acute or convalescent COVID-19. The sequencing input was peripheral blood.

The DNA of the CDR3 is TGCAGCGTTGAGGGACAGGGCTCTGGGGCCAACGTCCTGACTTTC. Amino acid sequence: CSVEGQGSGANVLTF. The chain joins TRBV29-1 to TRBJ2-6; 9 bases agree with TRBD1. Germline V gives CDR1 SQVTM, CDR2 ANQGSEA. This CDR3 is built from 15 residues. Germline trimming cut 3 bases from V and 0 bases from J; bases unmatched to any gene: 0.